Listed below are T cell receptor beta chains from one sample, sequenced in a study of control samples from healthy donors and cancer patients. Clones were read by immunoSEQ multiplex PCR, and TCRdb kept only the in-frame ones, dropping some. The data show 110,000 or so clones, around 88% seen once. Sequencing used blood. The receptor set was obtained from a woman between 50 and 59 years old in good health. The CDR3 runs from the conserved cysteine through the conserved F or W. D genes are given only for firm matches. Clone size is shown for a subset of rows, as once, few, many or a class of expanded clone.

size	V	J	D	CDR3	DNA
.	TRBV4-3	TRBJ2-2	.	CASSQVPGRYTGELFF	TGCGCCAGCAGCCAAGTTCCGGGAAGGTACACCGGGGAGCTGTTTTTT
.	TRBV4-1	TRBJ2-1	.	CASSQVVFLDEQFF	TGCGCCAGCAGCCAAGTAGTGTTCTTGGATGAGCAGTTCTTC
.	TRBV7-2	TRBJ2-2	TRBD1	CASSPLGDRVRSGELFF	TGTGCCAGCAGCCCTCTAGGGGACAGGGTTCGGTCCGGGGAGCTGTTTTTT
.	TRBV12-5	TRBJ1-1	.	CASGLGTGRDTEAFF	TGTGCTAGTGGTTTGGGTACAGGGAGGGACACTGAAGCTTTCTTT
.	TRBV30	TRBJ1-2	TRBD1	CAWSKGQGRNGYTF	TGTGCCTGGAGTAAGGGACAGGGCAGGAATGGCTACACCTTC
.	TRBV30	TRBJ2-6	.	CAWSPGALERPGANVLTF	TGTGCCTGGAGTCCCGGGGCCCTGGAACGTCCTGGGGCCAACGTCCTGACTTTC
.	TRBV29-1	TRBJ1-1	.	CSADRMNTEAFF	TGCAGCGCAGACAGGATGAACACTGAAGCTTTCTTT
.	TRBV6-6	TRBJ1-2	.	CASSFKITDRPYGYTF	TGTGCCAGCAGTTTCAAGATCACTGACAGACCCTATGGCTACACCTTC
.	TRBV20-1	TRBJ2-5	.	CSASPTSNQYF	TGCAGTGCTAGCCCGACTAGTAACCAGTACTTC
.	TRBV7-9	TRBJ2-1	TRBD2	CASSPPGEAGFYNEQFF	TGTGCCAGCAGCCCTCCGGGTGAAGCGGGATTCTACAATGAGCAGTTCTTC
.	TRBV21-1	TRBJ2-5	.	CASSKKWGGEETQYF	TGTGCCAGCAGCAAAAAATGGGGCGGTGAAGAGACCCAGTACTTC
.	TRBV24-1	TRBJ1-5	.	CATSDPKKAPTSQPQHF	TGTGCCACCAGTGACCCCAAAAAGGCCCCTACTAGTCAGCCCCAGCATTTT
.	TRBV7-9	TRBJ1-1	.	CASSFDGGIQTEAFF	TGTGCCAGCAGCTTCGACGGGGGCATTCAGACTGAAGCTTTCTTT
.	TRBV7-9	TRBJ2-7	.	CASSQDRVGTYEQYF	TGTGCCAGCAGCCAGGACAGAGTCGGAACCTACGAGCAGTACTTC
.	TRBV9	TRBJ2-5	.	CASSAGALSETQYF	TGTGCCAGCAGCGCCGGGGCCCTTAGCGAGACCCAGTACTTC
.	TRBV5-8	TRBJ2-3	.	CASSLGFRNSPTDTQYF	TGTGCCAGCAGCTTGGGGTTTCGGAACAGCCCCACAGATACGCAGTATTTT
.	TRBV18	TRBJ2-7	.	CASSPPGSVTYEQYF	TGTGCCAGCTCACCACCTGGGTCGGTCACCTACGAGCAGTACTTC
.	TRBV15	TRBJ2-6	.	CATSNNSLSSGANVLTF	TGTGCCACCAGCAATAACAGCCTAAGCTCTGGGGCCAACGTCCTGACTTTC
once	TRBV30	TRBJ1-1	TRBD1	CAWSVRGQVGTEAFF	TGTGCCTGGAGTGTACGGGGACAGGTGGGCACTGAAGCTTTCTTT
.	TRBV7-8	TRBJ2-2	.	CASSLSWTGELFF	TGTGCCAGCAGCTTATCCTGGACCGGGGAGCTGTTTTTT
.	TRBV19	TRBJ1-5	.	CASSMNNQPQHF	TGTGCCAGTAGTATGAACAATCAGCCCCAGCATTTT
.	TRBV19	TRBJ2-7	.	CATSIGGSRSVQYF	TGTGCCACCTCAATCGGGGGAAGTAGGTCAGTGCAGTACTTC
.	TRBV3-1/TRBV3-2	TRBJ2-7	.	CASSQRYEQYF	TGTGCCAGCAGCCAACGGTACGAGCAGTACTTC
.	TRBV3-1/TRBV3-2	TRBJ2-1	TRBD2	CASSQESGSNEQFF	TGTGCCAGCAGCCAAGAAAGCGGGAGCAATGAGCAGTTCTTC
.	TRBV7-9	TRBJ2-7	.	CASSKMGEQYF	TGTGCCAGCAGCAAAATGGGCGAGCAGTACTTC
once	TRBV6-5	TRBJ2-7	.	CASRNTGGHSYEQYF	TGTGCCAGCCGAAACACCGGGGGACACTCCTACGAGCAGTACTTC
.	TRBV10-3	TRBJ1-1	.	CAISVRSGEAFF	TGTGCCATCAGTGTGCGAAGTGGTGAAGCTTTCTTT
.	TRBV5-6	TRBJ2-1	TRBD2	CASSLLAGAGSYNEQFF	TGTGCCAGCAGCTTACTAGCGGGAGCAGGCTCCTACAATGAGCAGTTCTTC
.	TRBV5-1	TRBJ1-2	TRBD1	CASSSAGTGTLNYGYTF	TGCGCCAGCAGCTCTGCAGGGACAGGGACCTTAAACTATGGCTACACCTTC
.	TRBV19	TRBJ2-4	.	CASSISRGAKAKNIQYF	TGTGCCAGTAGTATCAGTAGGGGAGCAAAGGCCAAAAACATTCAGTACTTC
.	TRBV6-6	TRBJ1-5	.	CASSYSGPHSNQPQHF	TGTGCCAGCAGTTACTCGGGCCCTCATAGCAATCAGCCCCAGCATTTT
.	TRBV11-2	TRBJ1-1	.	CASSFPENTEAFF	TGTGCCAGCAGCTTTCCGGAGAACACTGAAGCTTTCTTT
.	TRBV7-2	TRBJ2-3	TRBD2	CASSLARGTSGRDTQYF	TGTGCCAGCAGCTTAGCGCGGGGGACTAGCGGGCGGGATACGCAGTATTTT
.	TRBV7-9	TRBJ1-1	.	CASSTPAGGTEAFF	TGTGCCAGCAGCACACCCGCCGGCGGGACTGAAGCTTTCTTT
.	TRBV19	TRBJ2-5	TRBD1	CASSAAPGQGVVQETQYF	TGTGCCAGTAGTGCCGCACCGGGACAGGGGGTTGTCCAAGAGACCCAGTACTTC
.	TRBV6-5	TRBJ1-5	.	CASSYSANRLDQPQHF	TGTGCCAGCAGTTACTCCGCGAATCGTTTGGATCAGCCCCAGCATTTT
.	TRBV27	TRBJ1-1	TRBD1	CASSPHRGNTEAFF	TGTGCCAGCAGTCCACACAGGGGGAACACTGAAGCTTTCTTT
few	TRBV11-1	TRBJ2-3	TRBD1	CASSRDSSTDTQYF	TGTGCCAGCAGCCGGGACAGCTCCACAGATACGCAGTATTTT
.	TRBV7-9	TRBJ1-6	.	CASSRGPTALHF	TGTGCCAGCAGCAGAGGCCCCACGGCCCTCCACTTT
.	TRBV3-1/TRBV3-2	TRBJ1-1	.	CASSPWGGSVMNTEAFF	TGTGCCAGCAGTCCCTGGGGGGGGAGCGTTATGAACACTGAAGCTTTCTTT
once	TRBV9	TRBJ2-1	.	CASSASDSSYNEQFF	TGTGCCAGCAGCGCCTCTGACAGCTCCTACAATGAGCAGTTCTTC
.	TRBV15	TRBJ1-4	.	CATSRDGGVEKLFF	TGTGCCACCAGCAGAGATGGAGGGGTTGAAAAACTGTTTTTT
once	TRBV4-3	TRBJ2-2	.	CASSGDPLGELFF	TGCGCCAGCAGTGGGGACCCCCTGGGGGAGCTGTTTTTT
.	TRBV27	TRBJ2-1	.	CASGRSGSHNEQFF	TGTGCCAGTGGCCGGTCGGGGTCCCACAATGAGCAGTTCTTC
.	TRBV18	TRBJ2-3	TRBD1	CASSPRARDRDRVFPDTQYF	TGTGCCAGCTCACCAAGGGCGAGGGACCGGGACAGGGTTTTCCCAGATACGCAGTATTTT
.	TRBV2	TRBJ1-1	.	CARQGTETAEAFF	TGTGCCAGACAGGGCACCGAGACAGCTGAAGCTTTCTTT
.	TRBV5-6	TRBJ1-2	TRBD1	CASSTSGTGIDYGYTF	TGTGCCAGCAGCACCTCCGGGACAGGGATTGACTATGGCTACACCTTC
.	TRBV5-1	TRBJ1-1	.	CASRGSPNTEAFF	TGCGCCAGCAGAGGCAGCCCGAACACTGAAGCTTTCTTT
.	TRBV9	TRBJ1-2	.	CASSGNRVYGYTF	TGTGCCAGCAGCGGGAACAGGGTCTATGGCTACACCTTC
.	TRBV28	TRBJ1-6	.	CASTLRGGNSPLHF	TGTGCCAGCACCTTACGAGGGGGTAATTCACCCCTCCACTTT
.	TRBV6-4	TRBJ2-1	.	CASSLTTNNEQFF	TGTGCCAGCAGCTTAACAACAAACAATGAGCAGTTCTTC
.	TRBV11-2	TRBJ1-2	.	CASSQQGGAGYGYTF	TGTGCCAGCAGTCAACAGGGAGGGGCTGGCTATGGCTACACCTTC